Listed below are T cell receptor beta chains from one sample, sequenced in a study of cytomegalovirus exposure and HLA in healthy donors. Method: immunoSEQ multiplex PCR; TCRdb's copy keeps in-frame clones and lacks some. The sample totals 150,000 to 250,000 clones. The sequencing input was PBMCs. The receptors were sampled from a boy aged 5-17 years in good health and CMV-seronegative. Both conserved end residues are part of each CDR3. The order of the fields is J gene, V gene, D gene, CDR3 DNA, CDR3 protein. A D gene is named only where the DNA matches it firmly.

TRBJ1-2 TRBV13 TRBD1 TGTGCCAGCAGCTTAGAGGCCGGGACAGCAAACGGGGACTATGGCTACACCTTC CASSLEAGTANGDYGYTF
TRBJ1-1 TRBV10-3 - TGTGCCATCAGTGGACAGCTGAACACTGAAGCTTTCTTT CAISGQLNTEAFF
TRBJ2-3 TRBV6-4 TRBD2 TGTGCCAGCAGTGACTCGACTAGCGGGGGAGATACGCAGTATTTT CASSDSTSGGDTQYF
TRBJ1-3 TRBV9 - TGTGCCAGCGGACGGGAGTCTGGAAACACCATATATTTT CASGRESGNTIYF
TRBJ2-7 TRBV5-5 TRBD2 TGTGCCAGCAGCTTGGTACGACTAGCGGGGGCGTTCGAAGGGTGGCAGTACTTC CASSLVRLAGAFEGWQYF
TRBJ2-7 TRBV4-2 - TGTGCCAGCAGCCAAGTTTACGACTCTCAACGAGAGCAGTACTTC CASSQVYDSQREQYF
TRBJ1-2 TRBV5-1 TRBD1 TGCGCCAGCAGCCTTGGACAGGGGAGCTATGGCTACACCTTC CASSLGQGSYGYTF
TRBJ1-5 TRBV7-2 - TGTGCCAGCAGGGGGGGGGTCAATCAGCCCCAGCATTTT CASRGGVNQPQHF
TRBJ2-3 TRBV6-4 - TGTGCCAGCAGTGACACAAAAGGAGGCGCAGATACGCAGTATTTT CASSDTKGGADTQYF
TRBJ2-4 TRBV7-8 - TGTGCCAGCAGCCACCAAAACAGGGTTGTAACTTCAAACATTCAGTACTTC CASSHQNRVVTSNIQYF
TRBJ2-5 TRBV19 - TGTGCCAGCAGGGATATTTTTGGGACCCAGTACTTC CASRDIFGTQYF
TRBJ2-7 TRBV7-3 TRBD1 TGTGCCAGCAGCTCACAGGGGACAGCCAAAACCTACGAGCAGTACTTC CASSSQGTAKTYEQYF
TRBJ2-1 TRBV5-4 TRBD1 TGTGCCAGCAGCGTTGCCCGGGACAGGGTGAACAATGAGCAGTTCTTC CASSVARDRVNNEQFF
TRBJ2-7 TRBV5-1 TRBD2 TGCGCCAGCAGCTTTGCCGGGACTAGCGGTCCCGAGCAGTACTTC CASSFAGTSGPEQYF
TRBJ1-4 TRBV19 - TGTGCCAGTAGTAGTGGGGAAGGGAGGGGAGAAAAACTGTTTTTT CASSSGEGRGEKLFF